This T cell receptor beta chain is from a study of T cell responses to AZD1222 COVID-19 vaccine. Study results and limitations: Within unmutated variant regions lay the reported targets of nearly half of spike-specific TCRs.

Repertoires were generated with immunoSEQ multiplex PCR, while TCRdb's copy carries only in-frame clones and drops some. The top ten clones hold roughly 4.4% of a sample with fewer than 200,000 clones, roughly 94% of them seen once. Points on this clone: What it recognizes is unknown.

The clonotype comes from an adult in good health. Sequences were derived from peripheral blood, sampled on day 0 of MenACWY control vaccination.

The CDR3 region is CASASGTGNTIYF. The CDR3 nucleotides read TGTGCCAGTGCGTCCGGGACGGGGAACACCATATATTTT. V and J are TRBV9 and TRBJ1-3; TRBD1 might be the D (5 bases). Germline values: CDR1 SGDLS, CDR2 YYNGEE. The CDR3 spans 13 residues. The V end lost 8 bases, the J end lost 7 bases, and 16 bases lay between the germline ends. Together with reference TRBV9 and TRBJ1-3, the CDR3 gives the full variable domain: DSGVTQTPKHLITATGQRVTLRCSPRSGDLSVYWYQQSLDQGLQFLIQYYNGEERAKGNILERFSAQQFPDLHSELNLSSLELGDSALYFCASASGTGNTIYFGEGSWLTVV.